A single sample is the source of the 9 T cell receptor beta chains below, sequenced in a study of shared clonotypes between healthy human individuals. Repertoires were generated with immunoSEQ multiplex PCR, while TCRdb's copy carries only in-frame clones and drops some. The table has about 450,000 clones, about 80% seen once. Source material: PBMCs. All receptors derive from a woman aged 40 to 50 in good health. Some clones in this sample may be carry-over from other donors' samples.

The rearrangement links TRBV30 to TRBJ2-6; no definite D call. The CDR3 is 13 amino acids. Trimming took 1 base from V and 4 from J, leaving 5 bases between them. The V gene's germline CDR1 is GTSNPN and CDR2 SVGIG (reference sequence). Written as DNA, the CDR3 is TGTGCCTGGAGTGAATCCGGGGCCAACGTCCTGACTTTC. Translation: CAWSESGANVLTF.

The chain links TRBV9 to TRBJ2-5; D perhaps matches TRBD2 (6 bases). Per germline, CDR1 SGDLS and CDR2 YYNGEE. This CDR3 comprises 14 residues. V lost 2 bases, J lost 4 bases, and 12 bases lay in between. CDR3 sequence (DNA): TGTGCCAGCAGCGTGGGGGGAATGGGAGAGACCCAGTACTTC. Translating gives CASSVGGMGETQYF.

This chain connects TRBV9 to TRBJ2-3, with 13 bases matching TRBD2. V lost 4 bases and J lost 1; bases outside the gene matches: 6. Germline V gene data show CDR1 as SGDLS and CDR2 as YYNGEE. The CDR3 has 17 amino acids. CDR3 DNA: TGTGCCAGCAGCTTGACTAGCGGGAGGTCGGGCACAGATACGCAGTATTTT. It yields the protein CASSLTSGRSGTDTQYF.

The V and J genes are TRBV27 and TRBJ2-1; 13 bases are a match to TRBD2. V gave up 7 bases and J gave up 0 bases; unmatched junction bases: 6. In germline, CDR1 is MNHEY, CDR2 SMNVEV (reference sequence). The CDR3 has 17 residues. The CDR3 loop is CASKGLAGLGSYNEQFF. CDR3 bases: TGTGCCAGCAAGGGACTAGCGGGATTGGGCTCCTACAATGAGCAGTTCTTC.

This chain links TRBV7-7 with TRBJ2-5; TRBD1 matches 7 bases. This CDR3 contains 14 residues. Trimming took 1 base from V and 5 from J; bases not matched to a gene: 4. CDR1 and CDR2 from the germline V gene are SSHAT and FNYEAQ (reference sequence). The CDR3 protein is CASSLDRGGETQYF. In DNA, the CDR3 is TGTGCCAGCAGCTTAGACAGGGGCGGGGAGACCCAGTACTTC.

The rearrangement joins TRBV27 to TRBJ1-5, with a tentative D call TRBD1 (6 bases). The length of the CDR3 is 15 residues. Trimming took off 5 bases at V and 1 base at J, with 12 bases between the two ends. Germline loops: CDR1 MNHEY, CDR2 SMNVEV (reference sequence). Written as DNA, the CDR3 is TGTGCCAGCAGTGCACAGGGTCAGAGCAATCAGCCCCAGCATTTT. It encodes CASSAQGQSNQPQHF.

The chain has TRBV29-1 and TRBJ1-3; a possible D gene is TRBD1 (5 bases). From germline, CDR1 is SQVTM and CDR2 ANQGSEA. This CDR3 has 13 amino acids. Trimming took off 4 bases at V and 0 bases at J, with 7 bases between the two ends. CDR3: CSVGTTSGNTIYF. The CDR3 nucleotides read TGCAGCGTTGGGACAACCTCTGGAAACACCATATATTTT.

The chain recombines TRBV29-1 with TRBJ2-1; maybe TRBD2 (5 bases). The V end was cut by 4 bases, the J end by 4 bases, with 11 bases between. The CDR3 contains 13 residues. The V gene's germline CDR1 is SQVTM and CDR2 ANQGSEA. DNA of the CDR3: TGCAGCGTTGGGGCTAGCAGGTACAATGAGCAGTTCTTC. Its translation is CSVGASRYNEQFF.

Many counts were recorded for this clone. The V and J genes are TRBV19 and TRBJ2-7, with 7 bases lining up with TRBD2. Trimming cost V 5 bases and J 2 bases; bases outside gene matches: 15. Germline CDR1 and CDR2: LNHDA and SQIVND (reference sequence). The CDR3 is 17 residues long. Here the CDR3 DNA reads TGTGCCAGTAGTCCTCGGGGAGGGACGTTATTCCCCTACGAGCAGTACTTC. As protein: CASSPRGGTLFPYEQYF.